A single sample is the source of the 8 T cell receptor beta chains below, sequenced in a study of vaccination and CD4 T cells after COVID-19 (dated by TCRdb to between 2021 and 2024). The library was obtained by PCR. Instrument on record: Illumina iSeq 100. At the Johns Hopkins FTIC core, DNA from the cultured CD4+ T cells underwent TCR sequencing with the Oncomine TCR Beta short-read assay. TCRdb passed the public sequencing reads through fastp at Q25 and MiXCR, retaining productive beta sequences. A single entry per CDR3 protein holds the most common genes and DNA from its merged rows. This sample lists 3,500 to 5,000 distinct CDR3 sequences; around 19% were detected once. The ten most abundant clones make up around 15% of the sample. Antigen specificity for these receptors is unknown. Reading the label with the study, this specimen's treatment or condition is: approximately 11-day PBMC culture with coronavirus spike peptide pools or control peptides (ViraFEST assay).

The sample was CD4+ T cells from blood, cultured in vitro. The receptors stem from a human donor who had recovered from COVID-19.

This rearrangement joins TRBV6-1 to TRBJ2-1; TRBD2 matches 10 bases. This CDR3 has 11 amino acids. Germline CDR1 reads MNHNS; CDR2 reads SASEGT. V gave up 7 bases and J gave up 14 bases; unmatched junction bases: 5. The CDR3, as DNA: TGTGCCAGCACTCTAGCGGGGGCAGAGTTCTTC. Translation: CASTLAGAEFF.

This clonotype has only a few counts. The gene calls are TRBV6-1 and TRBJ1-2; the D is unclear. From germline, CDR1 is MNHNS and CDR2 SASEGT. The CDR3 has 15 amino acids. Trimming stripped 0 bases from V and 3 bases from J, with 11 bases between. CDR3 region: CASSEAAAVDYGYTF. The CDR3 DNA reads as TGTGCCAGCAGTGAAGCGGCAGCCGTAGACTATGGCTACACCTTC.

The CDR3 sequence: CASSLGRHEQYF. CDR3 bases: TGTGCCAGCAGTTTAGGACGGCACGAGCAGTACTTC. The V call is TRBV12-3 or TRBV12-4, the J call TRBJ2-7; no definite D call. Trimming shortened V by 1 base and J by 5 bases, and 6 bases separated the two germline ends. CDR3 length: 12 amino acids.

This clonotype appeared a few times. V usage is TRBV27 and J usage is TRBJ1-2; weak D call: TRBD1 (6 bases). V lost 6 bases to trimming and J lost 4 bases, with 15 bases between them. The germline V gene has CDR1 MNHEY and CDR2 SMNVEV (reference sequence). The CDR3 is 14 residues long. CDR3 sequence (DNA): TGTGCCAGCAGCCTTAAGGGGGGTAGCTATGGCTACACCTTC. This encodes CASSLKGGSYGYTF.

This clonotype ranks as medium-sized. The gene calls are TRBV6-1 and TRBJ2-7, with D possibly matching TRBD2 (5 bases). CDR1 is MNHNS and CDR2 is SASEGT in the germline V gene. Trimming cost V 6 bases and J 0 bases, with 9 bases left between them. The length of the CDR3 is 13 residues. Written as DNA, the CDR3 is TGTGCCAGCAGCCAAGCGGCCTCCTACGAGCAGTACTTC. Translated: CASSQAASYEQYF.

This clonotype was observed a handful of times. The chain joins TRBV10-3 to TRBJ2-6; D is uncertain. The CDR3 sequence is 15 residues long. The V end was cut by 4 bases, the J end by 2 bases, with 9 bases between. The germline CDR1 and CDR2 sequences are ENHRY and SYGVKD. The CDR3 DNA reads TGTGCCATCAGTGTGGTCGTGGCTGGGGCCAACGTCCTGACTTTC. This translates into CAISVVVAGANVLTF.

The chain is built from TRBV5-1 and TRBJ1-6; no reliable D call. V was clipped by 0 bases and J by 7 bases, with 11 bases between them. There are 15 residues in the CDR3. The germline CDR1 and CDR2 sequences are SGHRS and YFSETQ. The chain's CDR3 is CASSLEGRRNSPLHF. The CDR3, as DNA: TGCGCCAGCAGCTTGGAAGGCAGGCGAAATTCACCCCTCCACTTT.

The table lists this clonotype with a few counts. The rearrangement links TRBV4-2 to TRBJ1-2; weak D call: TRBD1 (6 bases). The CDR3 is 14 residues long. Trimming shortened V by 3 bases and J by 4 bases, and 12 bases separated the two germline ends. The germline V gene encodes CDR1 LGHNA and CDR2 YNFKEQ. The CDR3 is CASSQEQGRYGYTF. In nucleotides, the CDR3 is TGTGCCAGCAGCCAGGAACAGGGTCGCTATGGCTACACCTTC.